Presented here are 30 T cell receptor beta chains from one specimen sequenced in a study of CD8 T cells in Susac syndrome. An input of about 0.45 to 1 ug of RNA was subjected to reverse transcription using random hexamers. TCRdb fed the immunoSEQ multiplex PCR reads into MiXCR, producing one record per CDR3 protein. The profile shows under 150,000 distinct CDR3 sequences, 85% to 95% of them singletons. The source material was CD4+ T cells from PBMCs. These receptors were obtained from a human donor with Susac syndrome.

Here the CDR3 DNA reads TGTGCCAGCACCAGCGGCGACACCCTTTACAATGAGCAGTTCTTC. Protein sequence: CASTSGDTLYNEQFF. This chain connects TRBV12-3 or TRBV12-4 to TRBJ2-1, with D possibly TRBD2 on 5 matching bases. The CDR3 covers 15 residues. The germline V and J ends were trimmed by 7 bases and 4 bases, with 17 bases remaining between them.

The count of this clonotype is one. The chain couples TRBV6-2 or TRBV6-3 to TRBJ2-1, with 7 bases that match TRBD1. Germline-derived CDR1 and CDR2 are MNHEY and SVGEGT. This CDR3 region has 15 residues. V trimming: 0 bases; J trimming: 2 bases; junction bases outside the gene matches: 1. DNA for the CDR3: TGTGCCAGCAGTTACTCGGACAGGCCCTACAATGAGCAGTTCTTC. This sequence encodes CASSYSDRPYNEQFF.

This clonotype was found a few times. V is TRBV28 and J is TRBJ2-3, with D unclear. This CDR3 region has 11 residues. The V gene's germline CDR1 is MDHEN and CDR2 SYDVKM. The ends were cut back, 5 bases at V and 6 bases at J, with 6 bases in the middle. The CDR3 reads CASSPRDTQYF. The CDR3 DNA reads TGTGCCAGCAGTCCTAGGGATACGCAGTATTTT. Full variable domain (missing parts from reference TRBV28 and TRBJ2-3): DVKVTQSSRYLVKRTGEKVFLECVQDMDHENMFWYRQDPGLGLRLIYFSYDVKMKEKGDIPEGYSVSREKKERFSLILESASTNQTSMYLCASSPRDTQYFGPGTRLTVL.

The table lists this clonotype with a few counts. One end of the junction is discordant with germline, which a read error may explain. The chain couples TRBV12-3 or TRBV12-4 to TRBJ2-1; TRBD1 agrees at 8 bases. The CDR3 covers 14 residues. This CDR3 reads CASSLGQADNEQFF. CDR3 DNA sequence: TGTGCTAGCAGCCTGGGACAGGCCGACAATGAGCAGTTCTTC.

The V call is TRBV5-4, the J call TRBJ1-6; 7 bases are shared with TRBD1. Germline assignment: CDR1 SGHNT and CDR2 YYREEE (reference sequence). V lost 2 bases to trimming and J lost 10 bases; unmatched junction nucleotides: 9. The CDR3 sequence is 15 residues long. The CDR3 sequence: CASSLGAQGESPLHF. DNA of the CDR3: TGTGCCAGCAGCTTAGGGGCGCAGGGGGAATCACCCCTCCACTTT.

This chain links TRBV20-1 with TRBJ2-7; 10 bases map to TRBD1. This CDR3 spans 14 amino acids. Germline assignment: CDR1 DFQATT and CDR2 SNEGSKA (reference sequence). Trimming at V came to 6 bases and at J to 4 bases, leaving 9 bases not matched to a gene. CDR3 sequence reads: CSARTDRGIYEQYF. The CDR3 DNA follows: TGCAGTGCACGGACGGACAGGGGGATTTACGAGCAGTACTTC.

The genes are TRBV4-1 and TRBJ1-6; D is unclear. This CDR3 comprises 14 residues. V was trimmed by 4 bases and J by 9 bases, leaving 13 bases between them. CDR1 and CDR2 from the germline V gene are MGHRA and YSYEKL. The CDR3 sequence: CASSLGPERSPLHF. DNA of the CDR3: TGCGCCAGCAGCCTGGGCCCTGAGCGTTCACCCCTCCACTTT.

The V call is TRBV18, the J call TRBJ1-1; D not certain. This CDR3 spans 12 amino acids. CDR1 is KGHSH, CDR2 LQKENI, per germline. V was pared by 4 bases and J by 3 bases, with 6 bases between. The CDR3 loop is CASSRRDTEAFF. The CDR3 DNA sequence: TGTGCCAGCTCACGGCGGGACACTGAAGCTTTCTTT.

This clonotype appeared once. At one end the junction does not follow the germline gene, possibly because of a read error. This chain connects TRBV4-2 to TRBJ2-6; D not resolved. Germline CDR1 LGHNA, CDR2 YNFKEQ. The CDR3 has 14 residues. CDR3 bases: TGTGCCAGCAGCCAAGATGGGAACATCCGGGCCCCTGATTTC. This codes for CASSQDGNIRAPDF.

The CDR3 DNA reads TGCAGTGAAGGGGGGTTTCAGCCCCAGCATTTT. Translating it yields CSEGGFQPQHF. The chain employs TRBV20-1 and TRBJ1-5, with D possibly being TRBD1 (6 bases). Germline assignment: CDR1 DFQATT and CDR2 SNEGSKA (reference sequence). Trimming pared 7 bases from V and 6 bases from J, leaving 10 bases between. This CDR3 spans 11 amino acids.

The V call is TRBV3-1, the J call TRBJ1-1, with D possibly matching TRBD1 (6 bases). The V gene lost 7 bases and the J gene lost 5 bases, with 17 bases spanning the gap. This CDR3 comprises 14 residues. The germline V gene encodes CDR1 LGHDT and CDR2 YNNKEL (reference sequence). The CDR3 here is CASTPRGARTEAFF. For the CDR3, the DNA is TGTGCCAGCACCCCCCGGGGGGCGCGAACTGAAGCTTTCTTT.

The chain couples TRBV28 to TRBJ2-7, with D perhaps assigned TRBD1 or TRBD2 (5 bases each). CDR3 length: 13 residues. Trimming pared 5 bases from V and 2 bases from J, leaving 10 bases between. CDR1 is MDHEN and CDR2 is SYDVKM in the germline V gene. DNA of the CDR3: TGTGCCAGCAGTGGGGACGGCCCCTACGAGCAGTACTTC. This translates into CASSGDGPYEQYF.

This clonotype has only a few counts. The chain has TRBV5-4 and TRBJ2-4; 13 positions match TRBD2. V shed 3 bases, J shed 7 bases, and the junction held 1 base outside the gene matches. This CDR3 has 14 amino acids. Germline CDR1 SGHNT, CDR2 YYREEE (reference sequence). DNA of the CDR3: TGTGCCAGCAGCTCGGGACTAGCGGGGAACATTCAGTACTTC. Translating it yields CASSSGLAGNIQYF.

This clonotype was recorded a few times. J is TRBJ1-2 and V is TRBV2; D not certain. The CDR3 totals 11 residues. Trimming shortened V by 6 bases and J by 8 bases, and 10 bases separated the two germline ends. Germline CDR1 is SNHLY and CDR2 is FYNNEI. CDR3 in DNA: TGTGCCAGCAGCCAGGAAAGGGGCTACACCTTC. This codes for CASSQERGYTF.

This sequence joins TRBV30 and TRBJ2-5, with a weak D call TRBD2 (5 bases). Germline V gene lookup returns CDR1 GTSNPN and CDR2 SVGIG (reference sequence). Trimming took off 4 bases at V and 1 base at J, with 13 bases between the two ends. The CDR3 totals 14 residues. CDR3 nucleotides: TGTGCCTGGACTGGACTCAACACCCAAGAGACCCAGTACTTC. Protein: CAWTGLNTQETQYF.

V usage is TRBV15 and J usage is TRBJ2-7, with D possibly being TRBD1 or TRBD2 (6 bases each). V dropped 8 bases and J dropped 2 bases, with 16 bases sitting between them. The V gene's germline CDR1 is LNHNV and CDR2 YYDKDF (reference sequence). This CDR3 region has 14 residues. CDR3 in DNA: TGTGCCACCTCGAGGGGGGTCCCTCCCTACGAGCAGTACTTC. It specifies CATSRGVPPYEQYF. Drawing the rest from reference TRBV15 and TRBJ2-7, the complete variable domain is DAMVIQNPRYQVTQFGKPVTLSCSQTLNHNVMYWYQQKSSQAPKLLFHYYDKDFNNEADTPDNFQSRRPNTSFCFLDIRSPGLGDTAMYLCATSRGVPPYEQYFGPGTRLTVT.

The rearrangement links TRBV28 to TRBJ1-3; no clear D gene. This CDR3 spans 14 amino acids. Trimming left V 7 bases short and J 0 bases short, with 10 bases between. CDR1 is MDHEN, CDR2 SYDVKM, per germline. CDR3 sequence reads: CASIPTASGNTIYF. DNA for the CDR3: TGTGCCAGCATCCCGACCGCCTCTGGAAACACCATATATTTT.

The chain is built from TRBV2 and TRBJ1-1; no clear D. CDR3 length: 14 amino acids. CDR1 and CDR2 from the germline V gene are SNHLY and FYNNEI. V lost 6 bases and J 1 base, leaving 12 bases between the germline ends. In DNA form, the CDR3 reads TGTGCCAGCAGCCTCTCCCCCGAGAACACTGAAGCTTTCTTT. This sequence encodes CASSLSPENTEAFF.

The V and J genes are TRBV29-1 and TRBJ1-5; 8 bases match TRBD1. The trim removed 4 bases at V and 4 bases at J, leaving 9 bases unmatched. The CDR3 extends over 15 amino acids. CDR1 SQVTM and CDR2 ANQGSEA come from the germline V gene. The CDR3 sequence is CSVVDGTGLNQPQHF. In DNA form, the CDR3 reads TGCAGCGTTGTGGACGGGACAGGCCTTAATCAGCCCCAGCATTTT.

The CDR3 is CASSRSNTGVNEQFF. The CDR3 nucleotides read TGTGCCAGCAGCCGTTCTAACACGGGGGTAAATGAGCAGTTCTTC. The chain employs TRBV5-4 and TRBJ2-1, with D tentatively TRBD2 (6 bases). Germline CDR1 is SGHNT and CDR2 is YYREEE (reference sequence). Trimming removed 4 bases from V and 7 bases from J, with 18 bases in between. This CDR3 is 15 amino acids long.

This clonotype was picked up one time. CDR3 bases: TGTGCCTCACAGGGTTCCCTGAATGAAAAACTGTTTTTT. It translates to CASQGSLNEKLFF. The V gene is TRBV28, the J gene TRBJ1-4, with D perhaps TRBD1 (6 bases). The CDR3 is made up of 13 amino acids. Germline lookup yields CDR1 MDHEN and CDR2 SYDVKM. V was shortened by 11 bases and J by 5 bases, with 15 bases between the two germline ends.

The rearrangement uses TRBV7-3 and TRBJ1-3, with a possible D match to TRBD1 (5 bases). Per germline, CDR1 SGHTA and CDR2 FQGTGA. Trimming took 4 bases from V and 9 from J, leaving 19 bases between them. This CDR3 spans 15 amino acids. CDR3 residues: CASSSSPGVVGTIYF. The CDR3 coding sequence is TGTGCCAGCAGCTCCTCCCCGGGGGTTGTAGGCACCATATATTTT.

V and J are TRBV4-1 and TRBJ1-5; 8 nucleotides align to TRBD1. The CDR3 totals 18 residues. Germline CDR1 is MGHRA and CDR2 is YSYEKL. V lost 2 bases to trimming and J lost 3 bases; unmatched junction nucleotides: 12. In nucleotides, the CDR3 is TGCGCCAGCAGCCAAAGGGCCCCCGACAGGGGTGTCAATCAGCCCCAGCATTTT. Its protein is CASSQRAPDRGVNQPQHF.

The V call is TRBV25-1, the J call TRBJ2-3; a possible D gene is TRBD2 (6 bases). The CDR3 consists of 15 residues. V was pared by 4 bases and J by 4 bases, with 15 bases between. Germline V gives CDR1 MGHDK, CDR2 SYGVNS. The CDR3 loop reads CASSAEGSPPDTQYF. The CDR3 DNA is TGTGCCAGCAGTGCGGAGGGGAGCCCCCCAGATACGCAGTATTTT.

The chain joins TRBV7-9 to TRBJ2-5; 9 nucleotides line up with TRBD1. V lost 2 bases and J lost 0; bases outside the gene matches: 4. There are 16 residues in the CDR3. In germline, CDR1 is SEHNR, CDR2 FQNEAQ (reference sequence). CDR3 sequence (DNA): TGTGCCAGCAGCTTACGAGACAGGGGGAACCAAGAGACCCAGTACTTC. It codes for CASSLRDRGNQETQYF.

V usage is TRBV7-2 and J usage is TRBJ2-7; D is uncertain. Germline assignment: CDR1 SGHTA and CDR2 FQGNSA. Deletions cut 4 bases from V and 1 base from J, with 14 bases between. The CDR3 is 15 residues long. CDR3 region: CASSSYLDASYEQYF. The CDR3 coding sequence is TGTGCCAGCAGCTCCTATTTGGATGCTTCCTACGAGCAGTACTTC.

The V call is TRBV29-1, the J call TRBJ2-3; D gene ambiguous. The CDR3 is 9 amino acids. V was clipped by 7 bases and J by 5 bases, with 4 bases between them. Per the germline V gene, CDR1 is SQVTM and CDR2 is ANQGSEA. The CDR3 DNA reads TGCAGCGCCGAAGATACGCAGTATTTT. It yields the protein CSAEDTQYF.

The V gene is TRBV28, the J gene TRBJ2-2, with no clear D. Germline assignment: CDR1 MDHEN and CDR2 SYDVKM. This CDR3 comprises 16 residues. V gave up 3 bases and J gave up 0 bases, with 11 bases separating them. The CDR3 region is CASSFPPYANTGELFF. DNA for the CDR3: TGTGCCAGCAGTTTTCCGCCATATGCGAACACCGGGGAGCTGTTTTTT.

V usage is TRBV7-8 and J usage is TRBJ2-5; the D is unclear. The CDR3 runs to 14 residues. V shed 0 bases and J shed 2 bases, with 7 bases lying between them. From germline, CDR1 is SGHVS and CDR2 FQNEAQ. CDR3 sequence: CASSLASLQETQYF. CDR3 nucleotide sequence: TGTGCCAGCAGCTTAGCAAGTCTTCAAGAGACCCAGTACTTC.

V and J are TRBV7-9 and TRBJ2-3, with 7 bases fitting TRBD1. J gave up 0 bases and V 5 bases, and 8 bases lay outside the gene matches. The CDR3 has 16 residues. The germline gives CDR1 SEHNR, CDR2 FQNEAQ (reference sequence). CDR3 amino acids: CASSPQGQMSTDTQYF. CDR3 bases: TGTGCCAGCAGCCCACAGGGACAGATGAGCACAGATACGCAGTATTTT. The full variable domain, its missing parts supplied by reference TRBV7-9 and TRBJ2-3, is DTGVSQNPRHKITKRGQNVTFRCDPISEHNRLYWYRQTLGQGPEFLTYFQNEAQLEKSRLLSDRFSAERPKGSFSTLEIQRTEQGDSAMYLCASSPQGQMSTDTQYFGPGTRLTVL.